This TCR beta chain was recovered during a study of OX40 agonist ivuxolimab in advanced cancers. Deletions cut 4 bases from V and 6 bases from J, with 22 bases between. The CDR3 sequence is 16 residues long. Looked up from germline, CDR1 is SGHRS and CDR2 is YFSETQ. Profiled with immunoSEQ multiplex PCR; TCRdb holds only in-frame clones, not every one. The sample shows about 55,000 clones, around four fifths of them seen only once. The sequencing used CD4+ or CD8+ T cells sorted from blood, collected in a trial of the OX40 agonist ivuxolimab. This receptor was identified in an adult with an advanced solid tumor such as melanoma, head and neck, liver or kidney cancer. The V and J genes are TRBV5-1 and TRBJ1-1; weak D call: TRBD1 (5 bases). CDR3 residues: CASSRAGQTQGAEAFF. The CDR3 bases are TGCGCCAGCAGCCGAGCCGGACAAACTCAGGGCGCTGAAGCTTTCTTT.